Presented here are 32 T cell receptor beta chains from one specimen sequenced in a study of T cell changes during pregnancy in multiple sclerosis (dated by TCRdb to between 2018 and 2021). Library preparation was by the immunoSEQ multiplex PCR assay. This immuneACCESS table, as held by TCRdb, lists in-frame sequences with V and J called but not all clones. Of the missing ones, under half trace to an unresolved V gene in checked studies; the others have no known cause. In all, the sample holds some 74,000 clones, and approximately 92% of those were seen once. The top ten hold less than 2.5% of the sample. The sequenced sample was peripheral blood, obtained before pregnancy. These receptors all come from a female donor with multiple sclerosis, enrolled in a pregnancy study.

The CDR3 DNA is TGCGCCAGCAGCCCCTCACGCGGGTATATCTATGGCTACACCTTC. Amino acid sequence: CASSPSRGYIYGYTF. The gene calls are TRBV4-3 and TRBJ1-2; D not resolved. CDR3 length: 15 amino acids. Germline assignment: CDR1 LGHNA and CDR2 YSLEER. V was shortened by 4 bases and J by 4 bases, with 16 bases between the two germline ends.

The chain uses TRBV7-3 and TRBJ1-1; D uncertain. CDR1 SGHTA and CDR2 FQGTGA come from the germline V gene. Trimming removed 3 bases at V and 5 bases at J, with 13 bases between. There are 14 residues in the CDR3. CDR3 nucleotides: TGTGCCAGCAGCTTGTCCGGGTTTCAGACTGAAGCTTTCTTT. This gives the protein CASSLSGFQTEAFF.

This clone turned up a few times. The V gene is TRBV30, the J gene TRBJ2-1; 11 nucleotides line up with TRBD1. Unmatched junction bases numbered 1, after V lost 0 bases and J lost 3 bases. Germline V gene lookup returns CDR1 GTSNPN and CDR2 SVGIG (reference sequence). This CDR3 has 15 residues. The CDR3 here is CAWSVGTGGYNEQFF. CDR3 nucleotide sequence: TGTGCCTGGAGTGTAGGGACAGGGGGCTACAATGAGCAGTTCTTC.

The chain combines TRBV27 with TRBJ2-1; 9 bases fit TRBD1. From germline, CDR1 is MNHEY and CDR2 SMNVEV (reference sequence). The V and J ends lost 5 bases and 7 bases, in that order; junction bases with no gene match: 6. This CDR3 region has 14 residues. CDR3 protein: CASSRQGGKNEQFF. The DNA of the CDR3 is TGTGCCAGCAGTAGACAGGGGGGTAAGAATGAGCAGTTCTTC.

The V call is TRBV27, the J call TRBJ1-3; 10 positions match TRBD1. V lost 0 bases, J lost 8 bases, and 4 bases stayed unmatched. CDR1 is MNHEY and CDR2 is SMNVEV in the germline V gene (reference sequence). There are 15 residues in the CDR3. The CDR3 DNA reads TGTGCCAGCAGTTTATCCCTGGACAGGGGGTACACCATATATTTT. It encodes CASSLSLDRGYTIYF.

This clone was picked up one time. This chain links TRBV9 with TRBJ2-1; a possible D gene is TRBD2 (5 bases). V dropped 6 bases and J dropped 5 bases, with 9 bases sitting between them. CDR3 length: 12 amino acids. Germline V lookup: CDR1 SGDLS, CDR2 YYNGEE. The CDR3 DNA reads TGTGCCAGCATGGGAGAACACAATGAGCAGTTCTTC. Translation gives CASMGEHNEQFF.

This clone was recorded a few times. V and J are TRBV28 and TRBJ2-7; 7 nucleotides agree with TRBD2. Germline trimming cut 6 bases from V and 0 bases from J; bases unmatched to any gene: 2. The CDR3 length is 13 residues. CDR1 MDHEN and CDR2 SYDVKM come from the germline V gene. This chain's CDR3 is CASRPGGSYEQYF. The DNA of the CDR3 is TGTGCCAGCAGGCCGGGGGGCTCCTACGAGCAGTACTTC.

CDR3 amino acids: CASTPGGTAEGYTF. In DNA, the CDR3 is TGTGCCAGCACCCCGGGGGGGACGGCGGAAGGCTACACCTTC. This chain links TRBV27 with TRBJ1-2, with a possible D match to TRBD1 (5 bases). The germline CDR1 and CDR2 sequences are MNHEY and SMNVEV (reference sequence). The CDR3 runs to 14 residues. Trimming removed 7 bases from V and 8 bases from J, with 20 bases in between.

This chain joins TRBV7-2 and TRBJ2-3, with D hard to call. This CDR3 comprises 17 residues. V was cut by 1 base and J by 2 bases, with 16 bases left in between. Germline V gene data show CDR1 as SGHTA and CDR2 as FQGNSA. CDR3 in amino acids: CASSLGFSRAFTDTQYF. CDR3 in DNA: TGTGCCAGCAGCTTAGGGTTTAGTCGCGCCTTCACAGATACGCAGTATTTT.

V gene TRBV7-2 combines with J gene TRBJ2-2; 16 bases agree with TRBD2. The length of the CDR3 is 17 residues. Germline CDR1 reads SGHTA; CDR2 reads FQGNSA. With V trimmed by 2 bases and J by 7 bases, 4 bases remained unmatched. Here the CDR3 reads CASSLWGLAGGGGELFF. The CDR3, as DNA: TGTGCCAGCAGCTTATGGGGACTAGCGGGAGGGGGCGGGGAGCTGTTTTTT.

This rearrangement joins TRBV29-1 to TRBJ1-1, with 8 bases that match TRBD1. Germline lookup yields CDR1 SQVTM and CDR2 ANQGSEA. This CDR3 has 16 amino acids. V lost 1 base and J lost 0; bases outside the gene matches: 7. The chain's CDR3 is CSVEGLGQDMNTEAFF. The DNA for the CDR3 is TGCAGCGTTGAAGGGTTGGGACAGGACATGAACACTGAAGCTTTCTTT.

V gene TRBV15 combines with J gene TRBJ1-5; 7 bases are shared with TRBD1. The trim removed 0 bases at V and 0 bases at J, leaving 5 bases unmatched. The CDR3 runs to 17 residues. Per germline, CDR1 LNHNV and CDR2 YYDKDF (reference sequence). The CDR3 here is CATSRDRGTASNQPQHF. CDR3 DNA sequence: TGTGCCACCAGCAGAGATAGAGGGACAGCTAGCAATCAGCCCCAGCATTTT.

This sequence joins TRBV6-4 and TRBJ1-1; a possible D gene is TRBD1 (5 bases). The germline V and J ends were trimmed by 6 bases and 0 bases, with 11 bases remaining between them. The CDR3 is 14 residues long. Per germline, CDR1 MRHNA and CDR2 SNTAGT. CDR3 in amino acids: CASRPGHLNTEAFF. As DNA, the CDR3 is TGTGCCAGCAGACCCGGACACCTGAACACTGAAGCTTTCTTT.

This clone showed up just once. The chain combines TRBV11-2 with TRBJ1-1; D gene unclear. The germline V gene has CDR1 SGHAT and CDR2 FQNNGV. The V and J ends lost 3 bases and 1 base respectively, with 12 bases between them. This CDR3 region has 15 residues. The CDR3, as DNA: TGTGCCAGCAGCTTTTCCTTTGAGGCGAACACTGAAGCTTTCTTT. It encodes CASSFSFEANTEAFF.

This clone was detected only once. This chain links TRBV29-1 with TRBJ1-4, with D uncertain. Per germline, CDR1 SQVTM and CDR2 ANQGSEA. Trimming took off 3 bases at V and 7 bases at J, with 9 bases between the two ends. The CDR3 totals 12 residues. The CDR3 region is CSVDGRGEKLFF. Written as DNA, the CDR3 is TGCAGCGTTGATGGCCGGGGTGAAAAACTGTTTTTT. Using reference TRBV29-1 and TRBJ1-4 for the parts outside the CDR3, the full variable domain is SAVISQKPSRDICQRGTSLTIQCQVDSQVTMMFWYRQQPGQSLTLIATANQGSEATYESGFVIDKFPISRPNLTFSTLTVSNMSPEDSSIYLCSVDGRGEKLFFGSGTQLSVL.

CDR3 sequence reads: CASSLLRLGAEQYF. In nucleotides, the CDR3 is TGTGCCAGCAGTTTATTAAGGTTGGGGGCCGAGCAGTACTTC. This chain uses TRBV28 with TRBJ2-7, with a possible D match to TRBD1 (6 bases). The germline V gene encodes CDR1 MDHEN and CDR2 SYDVKM. The CDR3 is 14 residues long. V shed 1 base and J shed 6 bases, with 13 bases lying between them.

V gene TRBV6-5 combines with J gene TRBJ2-7; 8 bases match TRBD2. With V trimmed by 0 bases and J by 5 bases, 6 bases remained unmatched. In germline, CDR1 is MNHEY, CDR2 SVGAGI. CDR3 length: 15 residues. The CDR3: CASSYSLSGRNEQYF. CDR3 sequence (DNA): TGTGCCAGCAGTTACTCGTTGAGCGGGAGAAACGAGCAGTACTTC.

V usage is TRBV9 and J usage is TRBJ2-1; no clear D. The CDR3 sequence is 16 residues long. V lost 0 bases, J lost 5 bases, and 15 bases lay in between. Germline assignment: CDR1 SGDLS and CDR2 YYNGEE. The CDR3 DNA is TGTGCCAGCAGCGTAGGAAGCGTTTACTTTGACAATGAGCAGTTCTTC. It encodes CASSVGSVYFDNEQFF.

The chain joins TRBV4-1 to TRBJ1-5; D perhaps matches TRBD1 (5 bases). The V gene's germline CDR1 is MGHRA and CDR2 YSYEKL. CDR3 length: 16 amino acids. V was pared by 1 base and J by 0 bases, with 10 bases between. This CDR3 reads CASSQVQVNSNQPQHF. The CDR3 DNA reads TGCGCCAGCAGCCAAGTACAGGTGAATAGCAATCAGCCCCAGCATTTT.

This clone showed up just once. The chain recombines TRBV7-9 with TRBJ2-2; D unclear. V lost 1 base, J lost 2 bases, and 11 bases lay in between. Germline CDR1 is SEHNR and CDR2 is FQNEAQ (reference sequence). This CDR3 is 16 amino acids long. CDR3 nucleotides: TGTGCCAGCAGCTTAGTGGTTCAGGTTAACACCGGGGAGCTGTTTTTT. Its translation: CASSLVVQVNTGELFF.

V usage is TRBV11-2 and J usage is TRBJ2-7; tentatively, D is TRBD2 (6 bases). Looked up from germline, CDR1 is SGHAT and CDR2 is FQNNGV. Trimming took off 4 bases at V and 4 bases at J, with 20 bases between the two ends. This CDR3 is built from 16 residues. The DNA for the CDR3 is TGTGCCAGCAGCTCTAATCGGGGACTTGAAGCATACGAGCAGTACTTC. Its protein product is CASSSNRGLEAYEQYF.

This clone was observed a single time. This chain connects TRBV19 to TRBJ2-7; TRBD1 matches 8 bases. The ends lost 4 bases at V and 2 bases at J; junction bases unmatched: 10. The CDR3 is 16 residues long. CDR1 and CDR2 from the germline V gene are LNHDA and SQIVND (reference sequence). The CDR3 spells CASSTMPGQEPYEQYF. The DNA of the CDR3 is TGTGCCAGTAGTACAATGCCGGGACAGGAGCCCTACGAGCAGTACTTC.

This chain uses TRBV9 with TRBJ2-3; TRBD2 agrees at 8 bases. V trimming: 0 bases; J trimming: 2 bases; junction bases outside the gene matches: 8. The CDR3 has 17 residues. In germline, CDR1 is SGDLS, CDR2 YYNGEE. The CDR3 coding sequence is TGTGCCAGCAGCGTAGTTGGTAGCGGGAAAACCACAGATACGCAGTATTTT. Protein sequence: CASSVVGSGKTTDTQYF.

The V gene is TRBV28, the J gene TRBJ2-5; 8 bases match TRBD2. There are 16 residues in the CDR3. V shed 3 bases, J shed 2 bases, and the junction held 8 bases outside the gene matches. CDR1 is MDHEN, CDR2 SYDVKM, per germline. The CDR3 sequence is CASSFRLAGDQETQYF. The DNA for the CDR3 is TGTGCCAGCAGTTTCCGGCTAGCGGGCGATCAAGAGACCCAGTACTTC.

The J gene is TRBJ2-7, the V gene TRBV11-3; 7 bases match TRBD2. CDR3 size: 16 residues. Germline CDR1 reads SGHNT; CDR2 reads YENEEA. The junction had 7 bases not matched to a gene; V was cut back by 1 base and J by 1 base. In nucleotides, the CDR3 is TGTGCCAGCAGCTTAGGGATTAGCGGGTATTCCTACGAGCAGTACTTC. Protein product: CASSLGISGYSYEQYF.

V usage is TRBV5-4 and J usage is TRBJ2-1; tentatively, D is TRBD2 (6 bases). V gave up 4 bases and J gave up 1 base, with 15 bases separating them. In germline, CDR1 is SGHNT, CDR2 YYREEE (reference sequence). The CDR3 consists of 16 residues. CDR3 DNA: TGTGCCAGCAGCCCCGGAGGGGCTACGTCCTACAATGAGCAGTTCTTC. Translated: CASSPGGATSYNEQFF.

The chain carries TRBV5-4 and TRBJ2-7; the match to TRBD1 covers 7 bases. The junction had 13 bases not matched to a gene; V was cut back by 4 bases and J by 0 bases. Germline loops: CDR1 SGHNT, CDR2 YYREEE (reference sequence). This CDR3 is built from 17 residues. CDR3 sequence: CASSPIQGSLSSYEQYF. The CDR3 nucleotides are TGTGCCAGCAGCCCAATACAGGGGAGCCTTAGCTCCTACGAGCAGTACTTC.

The chain links TRBV18 to TRBJ2-7; TRBD2 matches 11 bases. The trim removed 3 bases at V and 6 bases at J, leaving 10 bases unmatched. Germline V gene sequence: CDR1 KGHSH, CDR2 LQKENI. The CDR3 has 16 amino acids. The CDR3 region has the DNA TGTGCCAGCTCACCGCTTCTAGCGGGAGGTGGCCGCGAGCAGTACTTC. This sequence encodes CASSPLLAGGGREQYF.

The chain uses TRBV28 and TRBJ2-1; the D gene is possibly TRBD2 (6 bases). The CDR3 sequence is 15 residues long. The V end was cut by 2 bases, the J end by 9 bases, with 17 bases between. Germline assignment: CDR1 MDHEN and CDR2 SYDVKM. CDR3 loop: CASSLRGRGMSEQFF. CDR3 bases: TGTGCCAGCAGTTTACGGGGTCGGGGGATGTCTGAGCAGTTCTTC.

The chain carries TRBV7-3 and TRBJ2-3, with 7 positions matching TRBD2. Looked up from germline, CDR1 is SGHTA and CDR2 is FQGTGA. The CDR3 has 16 residues. Trimming at V came to 4 bases and at J to 1 base, leaving 8 bases not matched to a gene. Here the CDR3 DNA reads TGTGCCAGCAGCTCTTGGAGCGCGGGGGGCACAGATACGCAGTATTTT. It translates to CASSSWSAGGTDTQYF.

The DNA of the CDR3 is TGTGCCAGTGATGCTGGGTCCCTGGACACCGAAAGCACAGATACGCAGTATTTT. Protein sequence: CASDAGSLDTESTDTQYF. This sequence joins TRBV25-1 and TRBJ2-3; the D gene is possibly TRBD1 (5 bases). The V gene's germline CDR1 is MGHDK and CDR2 SYGVNS. The CDR3 length is 18 residues. The ends were cut back, 9 bases at V and 0 bases at J, with 25 bases in the middle.

The gene calls are TRBV19 and TRBJ2-1, with TRBD2 matching over 9 bases. The CDR3 runs 16 residues. Germline V gives CDR1 LNHDA, CDR2 SQIVND (reference sequence). J gave up 0 bases and V 6 bases, and 6 bases lay outside the gene matches. The CDR3: CASSNLAGSSYNEQFF. The CDR3 nucleotides read TGTGCCAGTAGCAACCTAGCGGGGAGCTCCTACAATGAGCAGTTCTTC.